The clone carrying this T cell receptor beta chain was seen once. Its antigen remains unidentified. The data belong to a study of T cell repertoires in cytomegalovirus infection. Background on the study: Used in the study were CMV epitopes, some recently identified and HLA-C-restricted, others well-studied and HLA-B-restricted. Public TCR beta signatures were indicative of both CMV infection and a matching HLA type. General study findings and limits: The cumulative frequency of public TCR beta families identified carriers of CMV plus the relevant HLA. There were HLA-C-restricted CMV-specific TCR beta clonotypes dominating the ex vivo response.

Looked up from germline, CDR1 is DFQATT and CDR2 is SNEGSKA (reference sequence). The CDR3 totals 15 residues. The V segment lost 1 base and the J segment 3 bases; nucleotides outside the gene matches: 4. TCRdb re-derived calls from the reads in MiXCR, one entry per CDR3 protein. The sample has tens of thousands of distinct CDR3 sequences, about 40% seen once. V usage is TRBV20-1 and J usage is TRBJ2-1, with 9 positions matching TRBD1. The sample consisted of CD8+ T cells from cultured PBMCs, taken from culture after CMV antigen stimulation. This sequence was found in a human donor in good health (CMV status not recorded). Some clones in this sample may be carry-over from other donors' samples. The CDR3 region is CSARGDRALYNEQFF. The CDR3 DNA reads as TGCAGTGCTAGAGGGGACAGGGCTCTCTACAATGAGCAGTTCTTC.